The TCR beta chain under discussion was sequenced for a study of spatial heterogeneity in lung cancer. A unique molecular identifier was carried by every single TCR cDNA molecule. TCRdb recomputed calls from the 5' RACE reads with MiXCR, one row per CDR3 protein. Of over 40,000 distinct CDR3 sequences in the sample, about 12% were seen once. Germline CDR1 reads LGHDT; CDR2 reads YNNKEL (reference sequence). The CDR3 runs 13 residues. V was cut by 0 bases and J by 11 bases, with 13 bases left in between. This clonotype turned up a few times. Antigen specificity is unknown. Study observations and caveats: Circulating ubiquitous expanded tumor TCRs were observed more frequently at resection than at follow-up.

Time point here: blood at routine non-recurrence follow-up after resection. Sequencing covered unsorted whole RNA taken from tumor, nontumor lung or frozen PBMC. This sequence originates from a male donor with early-stage non-small cell lung cancer. The rearrangement joins TRBV3-1 to TRBJ1-1; perhaps TRBD1 as D (5 bases). This specimen was PBMCs, taken at follow-up. The CDR3 spells CASSQEGGSHAFF. The CDR3 DNA follows: TGTGCCAGCAGCCAAGAGGGGGGTTCTCATGCTTTCTTT.